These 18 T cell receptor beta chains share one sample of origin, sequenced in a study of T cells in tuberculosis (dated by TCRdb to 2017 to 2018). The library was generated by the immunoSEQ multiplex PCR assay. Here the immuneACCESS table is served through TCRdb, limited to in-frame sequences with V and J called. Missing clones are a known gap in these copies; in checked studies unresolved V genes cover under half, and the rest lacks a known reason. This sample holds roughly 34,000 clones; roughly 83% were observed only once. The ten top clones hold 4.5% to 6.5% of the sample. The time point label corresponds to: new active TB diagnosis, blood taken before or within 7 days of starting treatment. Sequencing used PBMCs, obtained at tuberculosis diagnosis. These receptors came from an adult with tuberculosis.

Written as DNA, the CDR3 is TGTGCCAGCAGCGACGGGACAGGGGGTATGGATCAGCCCCAGCATTTT. It encodes CASSDGTGGMDQPQHF. The J gene is TRBJ1-5, the V gene TRBV5-6; 11 nucleotides align to TRBD1. CDR1 SGHDT and CDR2 YYEEEE come from the germline V gene. V shed 4 bases and J 5 bases; nucleotides not matched to a gene: 8. This CDR3 is 16 amino acids long.

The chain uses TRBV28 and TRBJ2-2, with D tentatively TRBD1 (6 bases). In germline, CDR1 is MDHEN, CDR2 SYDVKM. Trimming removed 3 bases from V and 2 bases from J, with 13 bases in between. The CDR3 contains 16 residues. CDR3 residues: CASSFAGALNTGELFF. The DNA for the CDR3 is TGTGCCAGCAGTTTTGCAGGGGCCCTAAACACCGGGGAGCTGTTTTTT.

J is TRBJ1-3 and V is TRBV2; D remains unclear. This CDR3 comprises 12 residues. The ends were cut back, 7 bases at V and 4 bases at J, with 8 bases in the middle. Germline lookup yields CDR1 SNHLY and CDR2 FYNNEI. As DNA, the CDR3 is TGTGCCAGCAAGCGAGACGGAAACACCATATATTTT. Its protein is CASKRDGNTIYF.

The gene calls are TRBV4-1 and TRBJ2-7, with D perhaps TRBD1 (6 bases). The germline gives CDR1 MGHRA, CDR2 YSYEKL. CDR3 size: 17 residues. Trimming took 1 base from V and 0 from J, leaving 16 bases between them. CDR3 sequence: CASSQVVTGTLSYEQYF. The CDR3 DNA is TGCGCCAGCAGCCAAGTGGTAACCGGGACACTCTCCTACGAGCAGTACTTC.

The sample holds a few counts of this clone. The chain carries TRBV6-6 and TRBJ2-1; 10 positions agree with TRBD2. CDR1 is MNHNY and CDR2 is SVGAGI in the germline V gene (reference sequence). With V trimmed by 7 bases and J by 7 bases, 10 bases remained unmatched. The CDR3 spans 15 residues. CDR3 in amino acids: CASTKGASGGNEQFF. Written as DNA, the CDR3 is TGTGCCAGCACTAAAGGGGCTAGCGGGGGTAATGAGCAGTTCTTC.

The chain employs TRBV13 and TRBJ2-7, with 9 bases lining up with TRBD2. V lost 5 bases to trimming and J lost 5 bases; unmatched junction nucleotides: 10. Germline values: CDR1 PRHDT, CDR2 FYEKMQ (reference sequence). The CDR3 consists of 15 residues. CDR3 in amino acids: CASSRTPSGDHEQYF. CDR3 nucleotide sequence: TGTGCCAGCAGCAGAACACCTAGCGGGGATCACGAGCAGTACTTC.

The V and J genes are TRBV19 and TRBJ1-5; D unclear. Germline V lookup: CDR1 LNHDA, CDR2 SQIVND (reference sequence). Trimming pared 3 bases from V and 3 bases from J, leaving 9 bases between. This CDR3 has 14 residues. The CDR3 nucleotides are TGTGCCAGTAGTATTGCGGGCAACAATCAGCCCCAGCATTTT. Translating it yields CASSIAGNNQPQHF.

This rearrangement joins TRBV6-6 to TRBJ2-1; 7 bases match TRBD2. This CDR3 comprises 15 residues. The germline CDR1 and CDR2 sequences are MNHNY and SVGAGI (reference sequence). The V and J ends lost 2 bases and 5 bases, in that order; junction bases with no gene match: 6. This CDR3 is CASSYGLGPNNEQFF. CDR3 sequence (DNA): TGTGCCAGCAGTTACGGACTAGGTCCTAACAATGAGCAGTTCTTC.

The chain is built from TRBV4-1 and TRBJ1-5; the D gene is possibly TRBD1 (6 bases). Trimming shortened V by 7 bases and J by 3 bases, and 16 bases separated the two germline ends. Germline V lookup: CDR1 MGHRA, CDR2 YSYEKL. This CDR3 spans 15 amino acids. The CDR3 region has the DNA TGCGCCAGCAACCAGGGGTACAGGGTCAATCAGCCCCAGCATTTT. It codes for CASNQGYRVNQPQHF.

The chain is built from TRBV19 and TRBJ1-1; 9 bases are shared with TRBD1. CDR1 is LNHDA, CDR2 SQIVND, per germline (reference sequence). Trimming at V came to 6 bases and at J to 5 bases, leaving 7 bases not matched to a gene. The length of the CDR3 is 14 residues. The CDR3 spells CASSSQGARTEAFF. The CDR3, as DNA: TGTGCCAGTAGCTCACAGGGGGCAAGGACTGAAGCTTTCTTT.

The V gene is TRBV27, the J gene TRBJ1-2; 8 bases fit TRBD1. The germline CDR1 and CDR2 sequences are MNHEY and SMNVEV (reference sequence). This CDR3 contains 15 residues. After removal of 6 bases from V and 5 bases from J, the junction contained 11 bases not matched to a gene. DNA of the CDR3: TGTGCCAGCAGATCCGGGACAGGCGTTCTTTATGGCTACACCTTC. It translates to CASRSGTGVLYGYTF.

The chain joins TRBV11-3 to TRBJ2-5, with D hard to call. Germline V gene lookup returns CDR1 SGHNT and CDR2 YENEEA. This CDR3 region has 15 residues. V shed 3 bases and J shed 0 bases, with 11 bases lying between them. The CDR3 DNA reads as TGTGCCAGCAGCTTGTCCACCGACAACCAAGAGACCCAGTACTTC. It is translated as CASSLSTDNQETQYF.

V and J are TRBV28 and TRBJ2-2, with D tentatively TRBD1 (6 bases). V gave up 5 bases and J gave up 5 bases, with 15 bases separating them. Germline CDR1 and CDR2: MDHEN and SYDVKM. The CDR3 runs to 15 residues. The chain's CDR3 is CASSGFGQGTGELFF. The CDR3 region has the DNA TGTGCCAGCAGTGGGTTTGGGCAGGGGACCGGGGAGCTGTTTTTT. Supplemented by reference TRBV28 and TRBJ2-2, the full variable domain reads DVKVTQSSRYLVKRTGEKVFLECVQDMDHENMFWYRQDPGLGLRLIYFSYDVKMKEKGDIPEGYSVSREKKERFSLILESASTNQTSMYLCASSGFGQGTGELFFGEGSRLTVL.

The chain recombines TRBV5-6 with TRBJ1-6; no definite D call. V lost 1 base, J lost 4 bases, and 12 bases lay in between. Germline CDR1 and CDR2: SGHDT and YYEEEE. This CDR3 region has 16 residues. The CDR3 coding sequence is TGTGCCAGCAGCTTGCGGGGTCTACTTTATAATTCACCCCTCCACTTT. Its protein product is CASSLRGLLYNSPLHF.

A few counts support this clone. The CDR3 DNA sequence: TGTGCCAGCTCACCACTTCCTAATGCGAACGAGCAGTACTTC. It yields the protein CASSPLPNANEQYF. The chain couples TRBV18 to TRBJ2-7; D ambiguous. V lost 1 base and J 5 bases, leaving 12 bases between the germline ends. The germline V gene has CDR1 KGHSH and CDR2 LQKENI. The CDR3 is made up of 14 amino acids.

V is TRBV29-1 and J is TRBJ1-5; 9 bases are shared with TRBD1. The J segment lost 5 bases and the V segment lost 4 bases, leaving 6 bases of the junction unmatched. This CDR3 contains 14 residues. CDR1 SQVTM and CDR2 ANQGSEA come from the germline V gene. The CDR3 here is CSVGGDRDHQPQHF. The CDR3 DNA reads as TGCAGCGTTGGGGGGGACAGGGACCATCAGCCCCAGCATTTT.

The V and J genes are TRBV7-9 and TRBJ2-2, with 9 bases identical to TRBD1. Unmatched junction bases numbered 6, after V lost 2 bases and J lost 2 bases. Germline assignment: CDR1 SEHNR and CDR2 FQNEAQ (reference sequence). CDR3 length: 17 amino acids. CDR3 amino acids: CASSLWRTGANTGELFF. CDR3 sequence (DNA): TGTGCCAGCAGCTTATGGAGGACAGGGGCAAACACCGGGGAGCTGTTTTTT.

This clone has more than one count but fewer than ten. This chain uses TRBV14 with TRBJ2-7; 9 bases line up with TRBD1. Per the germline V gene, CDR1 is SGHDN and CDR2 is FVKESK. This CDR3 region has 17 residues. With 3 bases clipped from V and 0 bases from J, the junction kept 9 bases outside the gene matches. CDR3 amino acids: CASSQSLGQGTSYEQYF. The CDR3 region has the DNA TGTGCCAGCAGCCAGTCCTTAGGACAGGGGACCTCCTACGAGCAGTACTTC.